This TCR beta chain is drawn from a study of blood T cell repertoires in COVID-19. Looking at the study overall: Whether acute or convalescent, the COVID-19 samples came from the United States, Italy and Spain.

In the authors' workflow: Nucleated cell counts were estimated from reference gene primer amplification. Method: immunoSEQ multiplex PCR; TCRdb's copy keeps in-frame clones and lacks some. Clonal size and the V and J genes are those of that table, whereas D and trimming came from the DNA. The table shows a few hundred thousand clones, with about 85% occurring only once. Participants, about 18 to 100 years old, spanned under 25 US areas. Two negative PCRs, clearance, or symptom resolution were required of recovered Cohort 3 donors. Germline CDR1 LGHDT, CDR2 YNNKEL (reference sequence). CDR3 size: 14 residues. Trimming took 2 bases from V and 2 from J, leaving 7 bases between them.

The genes are TRBV3-1 (or the pseudogene TRBV3-2) and TRBJ1-3; possible D gene TRBD1, 6 bases. Material for sequencing was PBMCs or T cells enriched from blood (not recorded which). The receptor's source is a man aged 35 to 55 who had recovered from COVID-19. The CDR3 here is CASSQTGTGNTIYF. The CDR3 bases are TGTGCCAGCAGCCAAACAGGGACTGGAAACACCATATATTTT.